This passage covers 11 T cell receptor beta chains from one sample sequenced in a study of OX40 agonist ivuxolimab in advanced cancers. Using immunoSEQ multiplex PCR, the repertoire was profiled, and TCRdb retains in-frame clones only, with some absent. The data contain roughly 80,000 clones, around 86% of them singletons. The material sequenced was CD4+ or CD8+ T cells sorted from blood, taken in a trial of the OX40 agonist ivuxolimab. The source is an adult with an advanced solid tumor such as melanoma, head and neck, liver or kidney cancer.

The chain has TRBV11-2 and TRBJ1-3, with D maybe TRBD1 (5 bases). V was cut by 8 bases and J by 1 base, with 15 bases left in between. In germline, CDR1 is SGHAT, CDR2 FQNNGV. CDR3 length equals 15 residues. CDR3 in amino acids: CASAGFRGSGNTIYF. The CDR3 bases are TGTGCCAGCGCAGGGTTTCGGGGATCTGGAAACACCATATATTTT.

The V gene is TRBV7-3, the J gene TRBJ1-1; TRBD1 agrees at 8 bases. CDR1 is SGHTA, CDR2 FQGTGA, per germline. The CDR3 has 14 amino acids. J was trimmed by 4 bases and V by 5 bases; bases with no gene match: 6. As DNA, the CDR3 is TGTGCCAGCAGCCTTGCAGGGGGCGGCACTGAAGCTTTCTTT. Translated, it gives CASSLAGGGTEAFF.

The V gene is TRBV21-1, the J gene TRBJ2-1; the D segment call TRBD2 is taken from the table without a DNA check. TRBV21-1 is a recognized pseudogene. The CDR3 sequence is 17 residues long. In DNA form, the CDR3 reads TGTGCCAGCAGCAAAGGCCTAGCGGGAGGTTCCTACAATGAGCAGTTCTTC. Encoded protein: CASSKGLAGGSYNEQFF.

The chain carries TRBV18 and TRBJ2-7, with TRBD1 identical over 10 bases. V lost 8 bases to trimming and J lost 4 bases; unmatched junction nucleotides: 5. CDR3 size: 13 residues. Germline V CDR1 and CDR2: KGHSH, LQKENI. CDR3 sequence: CASRQGAAYEQYF. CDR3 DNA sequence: TGTGCCAGCCGACAGGGGGCGGCGTACGAGCAGTACTTC.

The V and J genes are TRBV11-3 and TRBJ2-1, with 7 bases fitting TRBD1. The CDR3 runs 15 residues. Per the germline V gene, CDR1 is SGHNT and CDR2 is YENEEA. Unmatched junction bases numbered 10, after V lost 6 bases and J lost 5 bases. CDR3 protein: CASRPGGLGNNEQFF. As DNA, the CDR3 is TGTGCCAGCAGGCCAGGGGGTTTAGGCAACAATGAGCAGTTCTTC.

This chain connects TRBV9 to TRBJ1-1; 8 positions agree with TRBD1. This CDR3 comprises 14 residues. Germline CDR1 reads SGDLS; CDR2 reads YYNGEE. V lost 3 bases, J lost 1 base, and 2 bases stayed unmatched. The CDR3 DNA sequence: TGTGCCAGCAGCGCCGGGACAGGGAACACTGAAGCTTTCTTT. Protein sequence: CASSAGTGNTEAFF.

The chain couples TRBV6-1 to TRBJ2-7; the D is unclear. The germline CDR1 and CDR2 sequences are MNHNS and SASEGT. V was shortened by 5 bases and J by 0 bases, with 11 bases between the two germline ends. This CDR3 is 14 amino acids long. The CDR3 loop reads CASSTQTISYEQYF. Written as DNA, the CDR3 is TGTGCCAGCAGTACACAGACGATCTCCTACGAGCAGTACTTC.

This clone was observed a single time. In DNA form, the CDR3 reads TGTGCCAGTAGTCAGGGAACCTACGAGCAGTACTTC. Amino acid sequence: CASSQGTYEQYF. The chain couples TRBV19 to TRBJ2-7; D might be TRBD1 (5 bases). Germline CDR1 LNHDA, CDR2 SQIVND (reference sequence). The CDR3 has 12 residues. V was trimmed by 5 bases and J by 2 bases, leaving 7 bases between them.

In DNA, the CDR3 is TGTGCCAGCAGCCGGCTGGCGGCAGATTATGAGCAGTTCTTC. Amino acids: CASSRLAADYEQFF. This rearrangement joins TRBV5-6 to TRBJ2-1; no clear D. V was pared by 4 bases and J by 8 bases, with 16 bases between. CDR1 is SGHDT, CDR2 YYEEEE, per germline. The CDR3 is 14 amino acids.

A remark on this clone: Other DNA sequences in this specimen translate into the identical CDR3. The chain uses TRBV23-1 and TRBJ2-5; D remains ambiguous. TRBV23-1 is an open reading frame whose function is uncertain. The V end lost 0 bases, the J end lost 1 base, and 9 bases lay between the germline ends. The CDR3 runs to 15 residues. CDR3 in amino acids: CASSQSLAGQETQYF. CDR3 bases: TGCGCCAGCAGTCAATCGTTGGCAGGCCAAGAGACCCAGTACTTC.

The CDR3: CASSPKGQGGYGYTF. In DNA form, the CDR3 reads TGCGCCAGCAGCCCAAAGGGACAGGGAGGGTATGGCTACACCTTC. The chain is built from TRBV5-1 and TRBJ1-2; TRBD1 agrees at 9 bases. The CDR3 extends over 15 amino acids. CDR1 and CDR2 from the germline V gene are SGHRS and YFSETQ. J was trimmed by 5 bases and V by 4 bases; bases with no gene match: 9.